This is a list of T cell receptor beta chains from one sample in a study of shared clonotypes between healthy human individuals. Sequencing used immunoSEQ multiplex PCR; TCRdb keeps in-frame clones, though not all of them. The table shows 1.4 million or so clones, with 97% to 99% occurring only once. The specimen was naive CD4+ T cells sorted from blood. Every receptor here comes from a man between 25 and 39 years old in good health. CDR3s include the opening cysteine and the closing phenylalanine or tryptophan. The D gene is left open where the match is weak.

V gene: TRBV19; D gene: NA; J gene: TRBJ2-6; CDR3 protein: CASKRGAGGRANVLTF; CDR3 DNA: TGTGCCAGTAAAAGAGGGGCAGGAGGTAGGGCCAACGTCCTGACTTTC
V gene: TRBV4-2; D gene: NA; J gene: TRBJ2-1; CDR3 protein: CASSPFTQGQYNEQFF; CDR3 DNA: TGTGCCAGCAGCCCTTTCACCCAGGGCCAATACAATGAGCAGTTCTTC
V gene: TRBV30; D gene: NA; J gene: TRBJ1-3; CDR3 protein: CAWAGSGNTIYF; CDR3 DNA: TGTGCCTGGGCGGGGTCTGGAAACACCATATATTTT
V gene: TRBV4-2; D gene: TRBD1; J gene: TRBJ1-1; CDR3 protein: CASRNRDRGLNTEAFF; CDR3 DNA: TGTGCCAGCAGGAACAGGGACAGGGGACTGAACACTGAAGCTTTCTTT
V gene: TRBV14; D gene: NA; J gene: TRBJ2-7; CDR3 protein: CASSPIGRTSYEQYF; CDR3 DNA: TGTGCCAGCAGCCCAATAGGGAGGACCTCCTACGAGCAGTACTTC
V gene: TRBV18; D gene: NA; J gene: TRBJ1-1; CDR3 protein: CASSRGQLNTEAFF; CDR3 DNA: TGTGCCAGCTCACGCGGACAACTGAACACTGAAGCTTTCTTT
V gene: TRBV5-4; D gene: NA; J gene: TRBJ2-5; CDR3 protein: CASSSSGVGETQYF; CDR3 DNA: TGTGCCAGCAGCTCCTCAGGGGTTGGGGAGACCCAGTACTTC
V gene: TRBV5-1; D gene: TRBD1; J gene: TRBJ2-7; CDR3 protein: CASSLQTGSYEQYF; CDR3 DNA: TGCGCCAGCAGCTTACAGACAGGGAGCTACGAGCAGTACTTC
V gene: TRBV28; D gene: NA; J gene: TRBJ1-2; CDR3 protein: CASSPQGVYGYTF; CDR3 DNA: TGTGCCAGCAGTCCCCAGGGCGTCTATGGCTACACCTTC
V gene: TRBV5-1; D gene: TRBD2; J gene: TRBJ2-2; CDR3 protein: CASSLVAGAGGELFF; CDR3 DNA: TGCGCCAGCAGCTTGGTTGCGGGAGCAGGCGGGGAGCTGTTTTTT
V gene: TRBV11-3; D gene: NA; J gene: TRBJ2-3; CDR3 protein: CASSGSWEDTQYF; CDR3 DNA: TGTGCCAGCAGCGGGAGTTGGGAAGATACGCAGTATTTT